One and the same sample provided the 5 T cell receptor beta chains below, sequenced in a study of CD8 T cells in ankylosing spondylitis. TCRdb ran MiXCR on the 5' RACE reads and lists one entry per CDR3 protein. Among 150,000 to 200,000 distinct CDR3 sequences listed, roughly 18% were seen once. The specimen was blood, either unsorted or a sorted T cell fraction (not recorded which). The receptor source for this set is a male donor aged 5 to 30 with ankylosing spondylitis or in good health (not recorded which).

This clonotype showed up many times. The gene calls are TRBV5-1 and TRBJ1-1, with 8 bases lining up with TRBD1. With V trimmed by 3 bases and J by 9 bases, 4 bases remained unmatched. CDR3 size: 12 residues. From germline, CDR1 is SGHRS and CDR2 YFSETQ. The CDR3 nucleotides read TGCGCCAGCAGCTACGGACAGGGCCAAGCTTTCTTT. Its protein product is CASSYGQGQAFF.

This clonotype was seen more than once but under ten times. The chain couples TRBV2 to TRBJ2-1, with 12 bases that match TRBD2. Germline V gene sequence: CDR1 SNHLY, CDR2 FYNNEI. CDR3 length: 16 residues. J was trimmed by 8 bases and V by 3 bases; bases with no gene match: 8. The CDR3 reads CASSESSGRVGDEQFF. CDR3 DNA: TGTGCCAGCAGTGAGTCTAGCGGGAGGGTAGGCGATGAGCAGTTCTTC.

In this sample, this clonotype turned up many times. This chain links TRBV18 with TRBJ2-3, with D hard to call. Germline V CDR1 and CDR2: KGHSH, LQKENI. The CDR3 runs 13 residues. V dropped 3 bases and J dropped 5 bases, with 9 bases sitting between them. Here the CDR3 reads CASSPELLDTQYF. The CDR3 nucleotides are TGTGCCAGCTCACCGGAACTTCTAGATACGCAGTATTTT.

This clonotype was found many times. A junction boundary mismatches the germline segment, possibly from a read error. This chain connects TRBV29-1 to TRBJ2-3; the D is unclear. The CDR3 length is 14 residues. The germline CDR1 and CDR2 sequences are SQVTM and ANQGSEA. The CDR3 spells CSFELGIFTDTQYF. In nucleotides, the CDR3 is TGCAGCTTTGAACTGGGAATTTTCACAGATACGCAGTATTTT.

J is TRBJ2-3 and V is TRBV7-2; D is unresolved. The CDR3 is made up of 15 amino acids. The ends were cut back, 2 bases at V and 4 bases at J, with 13 bases in the middle. Germline CDR1 and CDR2: SGHTA and FQGNSA. The CDR3 DNA follows: TGTGCCAGCAGCTTACTTACCAAATGGGCAGATACGCAGTATTTT. It specifies CASSLLTKWADTQYF.